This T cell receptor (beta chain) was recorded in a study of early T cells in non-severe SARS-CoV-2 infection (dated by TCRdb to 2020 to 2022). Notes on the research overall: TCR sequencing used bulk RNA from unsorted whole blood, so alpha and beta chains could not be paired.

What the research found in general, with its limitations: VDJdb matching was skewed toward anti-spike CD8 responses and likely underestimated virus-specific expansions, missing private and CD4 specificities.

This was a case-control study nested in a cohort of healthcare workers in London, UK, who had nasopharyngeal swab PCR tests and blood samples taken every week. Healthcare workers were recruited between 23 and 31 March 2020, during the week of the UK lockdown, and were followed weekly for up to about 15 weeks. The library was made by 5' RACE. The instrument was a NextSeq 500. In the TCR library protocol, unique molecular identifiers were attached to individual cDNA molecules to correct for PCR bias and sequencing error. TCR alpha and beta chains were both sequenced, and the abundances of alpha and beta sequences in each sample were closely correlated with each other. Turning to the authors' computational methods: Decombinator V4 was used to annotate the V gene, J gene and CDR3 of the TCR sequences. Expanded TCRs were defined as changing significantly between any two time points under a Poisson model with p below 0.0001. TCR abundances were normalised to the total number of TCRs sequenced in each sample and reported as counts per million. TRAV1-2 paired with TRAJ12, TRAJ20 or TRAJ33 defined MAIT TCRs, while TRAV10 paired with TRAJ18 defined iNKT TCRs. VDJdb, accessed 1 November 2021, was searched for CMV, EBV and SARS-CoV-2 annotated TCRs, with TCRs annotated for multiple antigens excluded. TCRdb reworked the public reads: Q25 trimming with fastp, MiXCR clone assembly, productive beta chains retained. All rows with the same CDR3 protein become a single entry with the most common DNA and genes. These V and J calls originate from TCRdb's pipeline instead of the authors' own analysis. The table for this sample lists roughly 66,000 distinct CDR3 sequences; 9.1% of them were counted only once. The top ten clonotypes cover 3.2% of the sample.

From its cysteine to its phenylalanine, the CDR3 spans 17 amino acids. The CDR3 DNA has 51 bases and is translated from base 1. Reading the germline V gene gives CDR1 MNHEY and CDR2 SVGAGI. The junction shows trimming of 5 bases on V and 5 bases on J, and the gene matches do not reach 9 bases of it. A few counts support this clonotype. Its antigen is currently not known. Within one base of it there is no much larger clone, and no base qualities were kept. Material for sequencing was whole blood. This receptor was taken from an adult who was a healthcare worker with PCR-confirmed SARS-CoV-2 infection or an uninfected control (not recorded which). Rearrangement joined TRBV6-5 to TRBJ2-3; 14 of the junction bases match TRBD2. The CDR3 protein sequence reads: CASSLGLAGGGGDTQYF. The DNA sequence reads TGTGCCAGCAGTCTTGGACTAGCGGGAGGAGGGGGAGATACGCAGTATTTT.